This record concerns one T cell receptor (beta chain) sequence. Per the germline V gene, CDR1 is SGHDT and CDR2 is YYEEEE. The V and J ends lost 4 bases and 6 bases respectively, with 14 bases between them. The CDR3 loop spans 15 amino acids. The source of the sample is a study of OX40 agonist ivuxolimab in advanced cancers. For the study at large: Ivuxolimab was delivered to patients intravenously every 2 weeks at doses spanning 0.01 to 10 mg/kg.

The repertoire was sequenced with immunoSEQ multiplex PCR; TCRdb's copy has only in-frame clones and lacks some. This table has tens of thousands of clones, 80% to 90% appearing once. The clonotype was recovered from an adult with an advanced solid tumor such as melanoma, head and neck, liver or kidney cancer. The sequencing here drew on CD4+ or CD8+ T cells sorted from blood, taken in a trial of the OX40 agonist ivuxolimab. The chain recombines TRBV5-6 with TRBJ2-6; the D is unclear. The CDR3 protein is CASSPPRQEANVLTF. CDR3 nucleotides: TGTGCCAGCAGCCCTCCCCGGCAGGAGGCCAACGTCCTGACTTTC. Variable domain in full (rest from reference TRBV5-6 and TRBJ2-6): DAGVTQSPTHLIKTRGQQVTLRCSPKSGHDTVSWYQQALGQGPQFIFQYYEEEERQRGNFPDRFSGHQFPNYSSELNVNALLLGDSALYLCASSPPRQEANVLTFGAGSRLTVL.